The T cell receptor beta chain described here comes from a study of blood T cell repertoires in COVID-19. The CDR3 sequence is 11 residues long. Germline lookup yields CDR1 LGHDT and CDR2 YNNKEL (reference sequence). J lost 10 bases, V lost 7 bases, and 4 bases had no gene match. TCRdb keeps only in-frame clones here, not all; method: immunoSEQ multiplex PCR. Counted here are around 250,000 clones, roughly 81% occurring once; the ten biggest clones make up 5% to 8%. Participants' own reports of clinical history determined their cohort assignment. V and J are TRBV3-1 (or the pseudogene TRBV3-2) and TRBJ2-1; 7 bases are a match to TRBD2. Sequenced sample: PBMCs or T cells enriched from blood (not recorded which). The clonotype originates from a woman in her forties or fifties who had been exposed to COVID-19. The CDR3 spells CASTLSGEQFF. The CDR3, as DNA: TGTGCCAGCACCCTTAGCGGGGAGCAGTTCTTC.